This T cell receptor (beta chain) was captured in a study of identical twins. Study-level points and caveats: Insertions ran lower in abundant cord blood beta clonotypes, though not in memory repertoires.

V was trimmed by 2 bases and J by 6 bases, leaving 12 bases between them. The CDR3 is made up of 13 amino acids. Germline V gives CDR1 DFQATT, CDR2 SNEGSKA (reference sequence). Comment on this clonotype: Its antigen remains unknown.

TCRdb called the 5' RACE reads again in MiXCR, with one record for every CDR3 protein. The sample lists approximately 470,000 distinct CDR3 sequences; 12% to 15% were seen once. All donors were healthy Caucasians. The data were also submitted as part of a second study, on yellow fever vaccine responses in identical twins.

The source of this sequence is a young woman in good health. Sequencing used CD4+ T cells sorted from blood. This chain joins TRBV20-1 and TRBJ2-3, with D perhaps TRBD1 or TRBD2 (6 bases each). CDR3 sequence (DNA): TGCAGTGCTAGATTACGGGGGCCGGATACGCAGTATTTT. Residues: CSARLRGPDTQYF.